The rows below give T cell receptor beta chains drawn from one sample of a study of blood T cells in healthy people across ages. TCRdb reanalysed the 5' RACE reads using MiXCR and keeps one entry per CDR3 protein. The repertoire has 450,000 to 700,000 distinct CDR3 sequences, approximately 27% of them found once; the top ten carry under 20%. Sequenced input: blood. The receptors shown here come from a woman in her seventies in good health. Both conserved end residues are part of each CDR3. Each record gives: D gene, clone size, J gene, V gene, CDR3 DNA, CDR3 protein. A D gene is named only where the DNA matches it firmly. Where a row states a size, it is once, few, many or the class of an expanded clone; other rows omit it.

TRBD2,.,TRBJ2-3,TRBV3-1,TGTGCCAGCAGCGGTATAGCGGGGGGGCTTCGTACGCAGTATTTT,CASSGIAGGLRTQYF
TRBD2,.,TRBJ2-3,TRBV5-1,TGCGCCAGCAGCCTCCTAGCGGGGGGCGGTACAGATACGCAGTATTTT,CASSLLAGGGTDTQYF
.,many,TRBJ1-5,TRBV10-3,TGTGCCACAGCGCTACAGGGTAGCAATCAGCCCCAGCATTTT,CATALQGSNQPQHF
TRBD1,few,TRBJ2-7,TRBV7-2,TGTACCAGCAGCTTAAACAGGGGGTACGAGCAGTACTTC,CTSSLNRGYEQYF
.,few,TRBJ2-5,TRBV5-1,TGCGCCAGCAGCTTTTTGACTTCCCCCACGGGGACCCAGTACTTC,CASSFLTSPTGTQYF
.,few,TRBJ1-1,TRBV21-1,TGTGCCAGCAGCCACTTGCCGCCGGGGGGTACCACTGAAGCTTTCTTT,CASSHLPPGGTTEAFF
.,.,TRBJ2-2,TRBV5-1,TGCGCCAGCAGCCTGGGGACGGCGGGACCCGGGGAGCTGTTTTTT,CASSLGTAGPGELFF
.,few,TRBJ2-7,TRBV5-1,TGCGCCAGCACCCCTGCGGGTAAGACCGAGCAGTACTTC,CASTPAGKTEQYF
TRBD2,.,TRBJ2-1,TRBV11-2,TGTGCCAGCAGCTCCGGAGCGGGAGCTCTCTACAATGAGCAGTTCTTC,CASSSGAGALYNEQFF
.,.,TRBJ1-2,TRBV6-6,TGTGCCAGCAGTTACAGGAGGGAAACAGTCGATGGCTACACCTTC,CASSYRRETVDGYTF
.,few,TRBJ1-1,TRBV2,TGTGCCGACACCCGGGACACCAACACTGAAGCTTTCTTT,CADTRDTNTEAFF
TRBD1,many,TRBJ2-2,TRBV5-1,TGCGCCAGCAGCCCCAGACAGGGGGCAAACACCGGGGAGCTGTTTTTT,CASSPRQGANTGELFF
.,.,TRBJ2-3,TRBV7-3,TGTGCCAGCAGCAAGGGAGACACAGATACGCAGTATTTT,CASSKGDTDTQYF
.,few,TRBJ2-7,TRBV3-1,TGTGCCAGCAGCCAGCCCGGGACGGTATACGAGCAGTACTTC,CASSQPGTVYEQYF
.,few,TRBJ2-7,TRBV10-3,TGTGCCATCAGTGACGGAGCTACCTACGAGCAGTACTTC,CAISDGATYEQYF
TRBD2,.,TRBJ2-5,TRBV12-3/TRBV12-4,TGTGCCAGCAGACGGACTAGCGCAGGGGGGACCCAGTACTTC,CASRRTSAGGTQYF